The source of this TCR beta chain is a study of control samples from healthy donors and cancer patients. Trimming cost V 5 bases and J 5 bases; bases outside gene matches: 6. This CDR3 is 14 amino acids long. Germline values: CDR1 SGHNT, CDR2 YENEEA. Here immunoSEQ multiplex PCR was the method, and the copy in TCRdb shows in-frame clones only, minus some. The sample totals some 190,000 clones; its top ten clones hold around 2%. This chain links TRBV11-3 with TRBJ2-5; 9 bases agree with TRBD2. Sequences were obtained from blood. This receptor was identified in a woman aged 25 to 39 in good health. The CDR3 DNA reads as TGTGCCAGCAGCGCCAGCGGGGGGCCCGAGACCCAGTACTTC. Residues: CASSASGGPETQYF.